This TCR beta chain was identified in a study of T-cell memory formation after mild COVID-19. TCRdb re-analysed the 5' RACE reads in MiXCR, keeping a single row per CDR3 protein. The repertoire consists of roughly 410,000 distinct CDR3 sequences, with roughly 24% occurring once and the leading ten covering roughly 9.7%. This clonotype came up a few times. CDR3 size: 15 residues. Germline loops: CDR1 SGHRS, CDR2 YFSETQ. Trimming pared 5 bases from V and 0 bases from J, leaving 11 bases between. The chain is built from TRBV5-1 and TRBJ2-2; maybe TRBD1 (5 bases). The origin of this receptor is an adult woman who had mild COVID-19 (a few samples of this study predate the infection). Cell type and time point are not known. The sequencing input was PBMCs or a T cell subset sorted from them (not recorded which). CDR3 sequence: CASSLQATNTGELFF. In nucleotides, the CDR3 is TGCGCCAGCAGTCTACAGGCTACGAACACCGGGGAGCTGTTTTTT.